The source of this T cell receptor beta chain is a study of PD-L1 blockade in urothelial cancer. As for the study in general: Dosed intravenously at 1,200 mg every 3 weeks, atezolizumab was initiated by patients in the mid-2010s. Once treatment had started, blood was analyzed at 3 weeks (second dose) and again at 6 weeks.

Time point of the sample: peripheral blood 6 weeks after treatment start. Templates that were synthetic TCR analogs were spiked into each PCR. Produced via immunoSEQ multiplex PCR; TCRdb's table is partial and in-frame only. Of 90,000 to 130,000 clones in the sample, less than 95% are singletons; the top ten hold around 4%. After removal of 5 bases from V and 7 bases from J, the junction contained 3 bases not matched to a gene. Germline V gene data show CDR1 as MNHEY and CDR2 as SVGAGI. The CDR3 extends over 13 amino acids. This clonotype originated in a man between 60 and 75 years old with urothelial cancer. The input for sequencing was PBMCs, taken around atezolizumab (anti-PD-L1) treatment. The genes are TRBV6-5 and TRBJ1-5; 9 bases align to TRBD1. The CDR3 loop reads CASSEDRGQPQHF. In nucleotides, the CDR3 is TGTGCCAGCAGTGAGGACAGGGGCCAGCCCCAGCATTTT.